Listed below are T cell receptor beta chains from one sample, sequenced in a study of cytomegalovirus exposure and HLA in healthy donors. Profiling relied on immunoSEQ multiplex PCR, and the TCRdb table lists in-frame clones only, not all of them. This table lists about 210,000 clones. The source material was PBMCs. All receptors derive from a woman in her twenties or thirties in good health and CMV-seropositive. CDR3s include the opening cysteine and the closing phenylalanine or tryptophan. D genes are given only for firm matches.

cdr3_length,d_call,j_call,v_call,cdr3_nt,cdr3_aa
18,TRBD2,TRBJ2-1,TRBV5-1,TGCGCCAGCAGCTTGGATCGGCTAGCGGGGGGTGTATGGAATGAGCAGTTCTTC,CASSLDRLAGGVWNEQFF
17,TRBD1,TRBJ1-4,TRBV19,TGTGCCAGTAGTATAGATTCCCCAGGGACAGGGCGCGAAAAACTGTTTTTT,CASSIDSPGTGREKLFF
13,.,TRBJ1-2,TRBV29-1,TGCAGCGTTGGGGGGAGGGCGAGCTATGGCTACACCTTC,CSVGGRASYGYTF
14,.,TRBJ1-1,TRBV28,TGTGCCAGCCAATACACAGCAAGTAGCACTGAAGCTTTCTTT,CASQYTASSTEAFF
15,.,TRBJ1-4,TRBV2,TGTGCCAGCACTGCCTTTAGAGCGGATAATGAAAAACTGTTTTTT,CASTAFRADNEKLFF
13,.,TRBJ2-2,TRBV5-4,TGTGCCATTGCGGGGTTCTATACCGGGGAGCTGTTTTTT,CAIAGFYTGELFF
15,TRBD2,TRBJ2-1,TRBV5-1,TGCGCCAGCAGCGACCCTAGCGGGACCGAGAATGAGCAGTTCTTC,CASSDPSGTENEQFF
12,TRBD1,TRBJ2-7,TRBV10-3,TGTGCCATCGAGGGACAGGACTACGAGCAGTACTTC,CAIEGQDYEQYF
14,.,TRBJ2-7,TRBV2,TGTGCCAGCAGGAGGGGGGACAGCTCCTACGAGCAGTACTTC,CASRRGDSSYEQYF
14,.,TRBJ1-1,TRBV7-9,TGTGCCAGCAGCTTAGCTGACTCGAACACTGAAGCTTTCTTT,CASSLADSNTEAFF
14,.,TRBJ2-5,TRBV5-8,TGTGCCAGCAGCTTTTCATTCGGGGGAGAGACCCAGTACTTC,CASSFSFGGETQYF
16,.,TRBJ2-7,TRBV7-9,TGTGCCAGCAGCCCGGAAGGCCTAGCCAAATGGTACGAGCAGTACTTC,CASSPEGLAKWYEQYF
14,.,TRBJ2-2,TRBV27,TGTGCCAGCAGCGCTAAGGCGGAAGCCGGGGAGCTGTTTTTT,CASSAKAEAGELFF
15,TRBD1,TRBJ2-7,TRBV7-9,TGTGCCAGCAGCCCCTCGACAGGGGGCATCTACGAGCAGTACTTC,CASSPSTGGIYEQYF
17,TRBD1,TRBJ1-2,TRBV13,TGTGCCAGCAGCTTAGGGGGGGCAGGGGGTTTTTTCGCTGGCTACACCTTC,CASSLGGAGGFFAGYTF
14,.,TRBJ1-1,TRBV9,TGTGCCAGCAGCGTAGATGGGGGCGGAACTGAAGCTTTCTTT,CASSVDGGGTEAFF
14,.,TRBJ2-3,TRBV11-2,TGTGCCAGCAGGAATAGAATACCTACAGATACGCAGTATTTT,CASRNRIPTDTQYF
15,TRBD2,TRBJ2-6,TRBV2,TGTGCCAGCAGTGAAAGAGCCGGGGAGGGCAACGTCCTGACTTTC,CASSERAGEGNVLTF
14,TRBD2,TRBJ2-3,TRBV10-1,TGCGCCAGCAGTGAGGGGACTAACACAGATACGCAGTATTTT,CASSEGTNTDTQYF
13,TRBD1,TRBJ1-2,TRBV9,TGTGCCAGCAGCCCGGACAGGGGGACGCGCTACACCTTC,CASSPDRGTRYTF
14,TRBD1,TRBJ1-1,TRBV7-9,TGTGCCAGCAGCCCTGGACAGGATAACACTGAAGCTTTCTTT,CASSPGQDNTEAFF
15,TRBD2,TRBJ2-1,TRBV4-1,TGCGCCAGCAGCCCTGCTAGCGGGGGCTACAATGAGCAGTTCTTC,CASSPASGGYNEQFF
14,.,TRBJ2-5,TRBV28,TGTGCCAGCAGTTATCCGGGACTTCAAGAGACCCAGTACTTC,CASSYPGLQETQYF
15,.,TRBJ1-2,TRBV6-1,TGTGCCAGCAGTGAAACCGGGGGGAGCGGCTATGGCTACACCTTC,CASSETGGSGYGYTF
15,TRBD1,TRBJ1-6,TRBV5-6,TGCGCCAGCAGCACCCGGACAGGGTATAATTCACCCCTCCACTTT,CASSTRTGYNSPLHF
10,.,TRBJ2-5,TRBV29-1,TGCAGCGCCTCCCCAGAGACCCAGTACTTC,CSASPETQYF
16,TRBD1,TRBJ2-4,TRBV29-1,TGCAGCGTTGAAGCCCGCGGGACAGGGAAGAGAAACATTCAGTACTTC,CSVEARGTGKRNIQYF
15,TRBD2,TRBJ2-1,TRBV12-5,TGTGCTAGTGGTTCCGGGACTAGCAGGAACAATGAGCAGTTCTTC,CASGSGTSRNNEQFF
14,.,TRBJ1-6,TRBV7-9,TGTGCCAGCAGCTTAATGCTGCGGATTTCACCCCTCCACTTT,CASSLMLRISPLHF
14,.,TRBJ2-3,TRBV10-1,TGCGCCAGCACCACCGCCGGGGACACAGATACGCAGTATTTT,CASTTAGDTDTQYF
15,TRBD1,TRBJ1-1,TRBV27,TGTGCCAGCAGTTTCCGGGACAGGCTGAACACTGAAGCTTTCTTT,CASSFRDRLNTEAFF
17,.,TRBJ2-6,TRBV18,TGTGCCAGCTCACCAGCAGGGACAACCTCTGGGGCCAACGTCCTGACTTTC,CASSPAGTTSGANVLTF
16,TRBD1,TRBJ1-1,TRBV28,TGTGCCAGCAGAGGAAACAGGGGTCGGGGGAACACTGAAGCTTTCTTT,CASRGNRGRGNTEAFF
16,TRBD1,TRBJ2-2,TRBV9,TGTGCCAGCAGCGCCCACAGGGGGCGTAGCACCGGGGAGCTGTTTTTT,CASSAHRGRSTGELFF
15,.,TRBJ2-3,TRBV7-9,TGTGCCAGCAGCGTAACAGGGATTACAACAGATACGCAGTATTTT,CASSVTGITTDTQYF
15,.,TRBJ1-5,TRBV10-1,TGCGCCAGCAGTGGGCCGGGACTAAGCAATCAGCCCCAGCATTTT,CASSGPGLSNQPQHF
13,TRBD2,TRBJ2-1,TRBV29-1,TGCAGCTTCGACGGGACTAGTCACGATGAGCAGTTCTTC,CSFDGTSHDEQFF
14,TRBD1,TRBJ2-7,TRBV6-6,TGTGCCAGCAGTTATAGGGGACAGAAGTACGAGCAGTACTTC,CASSYRGQKYEQYF
24,.,TRBJ2-6,TRBV15,TGTGCCACCAGCAGATACCCGCGGGACAGGGGGCGGTTAGCGGGAGGGCCGGAGGCCAACGTCCTGACTTTC,CATSRYPRDRGRLAGGPEANVLTF
14,.,TRBJ1-2,TRBV19,TGTGCCAGTAGTATATCAGCAGGGCGTTATGGCTACACCTTC,CASSISAGRYGYTF
14,TRBD1,TRBJ1-1,TRBV28,TGTGCCAGCAGTTCCAGGGGGGAGGACACTGAAGCTTTCTTT,CASSSRGEDTEAFF
15,TRBD1,TRBJ2-4,TRBV7-9,TGTGCCAGCAGCTCCGAGGACAGGGCCAAAAACATTCAGTACTTC,CASSSEDRAKNIQYF